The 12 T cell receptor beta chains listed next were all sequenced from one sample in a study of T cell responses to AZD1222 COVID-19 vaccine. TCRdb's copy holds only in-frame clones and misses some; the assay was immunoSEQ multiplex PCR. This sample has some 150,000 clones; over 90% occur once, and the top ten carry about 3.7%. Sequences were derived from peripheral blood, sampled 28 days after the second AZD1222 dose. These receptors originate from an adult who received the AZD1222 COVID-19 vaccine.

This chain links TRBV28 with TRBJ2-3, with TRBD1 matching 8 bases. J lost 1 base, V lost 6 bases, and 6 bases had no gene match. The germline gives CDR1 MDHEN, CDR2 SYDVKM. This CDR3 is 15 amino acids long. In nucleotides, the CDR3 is TGTGCCAGCAGCGTAGGACAGGGACGCACAGATACGCAGTATTTT. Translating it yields CASSVGQGRTDTQYF.

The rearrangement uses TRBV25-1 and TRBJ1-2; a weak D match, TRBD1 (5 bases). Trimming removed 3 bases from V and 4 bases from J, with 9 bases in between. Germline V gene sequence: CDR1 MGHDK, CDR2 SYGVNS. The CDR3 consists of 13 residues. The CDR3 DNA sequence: TGTGCCAGCAGTGATGGGGGGATCTATGGCTACACCTTC. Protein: CASSDGGIYGYTF.

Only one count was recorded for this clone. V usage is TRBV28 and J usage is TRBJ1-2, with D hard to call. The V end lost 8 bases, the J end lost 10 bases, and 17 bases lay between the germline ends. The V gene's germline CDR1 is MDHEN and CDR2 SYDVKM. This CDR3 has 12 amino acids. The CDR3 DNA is TGTGCCAGCTGGAGCGCCGGTTTTGACTACACCTTC. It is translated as CASWSAGFDYTF.

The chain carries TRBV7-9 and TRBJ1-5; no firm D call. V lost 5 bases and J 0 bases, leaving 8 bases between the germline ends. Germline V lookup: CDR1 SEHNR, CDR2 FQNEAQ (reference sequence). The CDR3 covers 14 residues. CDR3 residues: CASSELDSNQPQHF. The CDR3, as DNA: TGTGCCAGCAGCGAACTTGATAGCAATCAGCCCCAGCATTTT.

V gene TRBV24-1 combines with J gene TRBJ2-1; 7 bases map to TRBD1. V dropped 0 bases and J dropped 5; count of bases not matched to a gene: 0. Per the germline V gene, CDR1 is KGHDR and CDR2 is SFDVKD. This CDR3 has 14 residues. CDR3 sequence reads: CATSDLDRDNEQFF. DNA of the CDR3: TGTGCCACCAGTGATTTGGACAGGGACAATGAGCAGTTCTTC.

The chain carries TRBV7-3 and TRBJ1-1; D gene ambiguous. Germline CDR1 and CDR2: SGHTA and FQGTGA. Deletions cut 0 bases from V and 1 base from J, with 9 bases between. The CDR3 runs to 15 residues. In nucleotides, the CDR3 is TGTGCCAGCAGCTTAACGTTTGACGGGAACACTGAAGCTTTCTTT. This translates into CASSLTFDGNTEAFF.

CDR3 amino acids: CSVATGGKAFF. The CDR3 bases are TGCAGCGTCGCGACAGGGGGCAAGGCTTTCTTT. This sequence joins TRBV29-1 and TRBJ1-1, with 10 bases lining up with TRBD1. V gave up 6 bases and J gave up 11 bases; unmatched junction bases: 6. The CDR3 has 11 residues. Germline values: CDR1 SQVTM, CDR2 ANQGSEA.

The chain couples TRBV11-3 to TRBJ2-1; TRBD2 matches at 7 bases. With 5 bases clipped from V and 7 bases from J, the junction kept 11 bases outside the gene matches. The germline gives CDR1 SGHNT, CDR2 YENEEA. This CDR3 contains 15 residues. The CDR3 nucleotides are TGTGCCAGCAGCCCAACGGGGGGAGGGAGGAATGAGCAGTTCTTC. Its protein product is CASSPTGGGRNEQFF.

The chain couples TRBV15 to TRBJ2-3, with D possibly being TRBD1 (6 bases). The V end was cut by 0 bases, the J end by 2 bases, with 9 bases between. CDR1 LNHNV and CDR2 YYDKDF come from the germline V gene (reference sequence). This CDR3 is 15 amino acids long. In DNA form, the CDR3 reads TGTGCCACCAGCAGAGATTACAGGGCCACAGATACGCAGTATTTT. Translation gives CATSRDYRATDTQYF.

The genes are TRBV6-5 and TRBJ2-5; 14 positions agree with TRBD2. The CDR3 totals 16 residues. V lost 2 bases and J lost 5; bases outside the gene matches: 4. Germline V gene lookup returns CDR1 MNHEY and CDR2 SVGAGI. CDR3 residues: CASSYGTSGSGETQYF. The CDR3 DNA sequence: TGTGCCAGCAGTTACGGGACTAGCGGGAGCGGGGAGACCCAGTACTTC.

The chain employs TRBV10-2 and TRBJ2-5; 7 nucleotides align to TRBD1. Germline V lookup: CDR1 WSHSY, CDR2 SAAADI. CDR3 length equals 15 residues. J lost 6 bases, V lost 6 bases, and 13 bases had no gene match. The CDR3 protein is CASSLGQRFGQTQYF. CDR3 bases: TGCGCCAGCAGCCTGGGACAGAGGTTCGGGCAGACCCAGTACTTC.

In DNA, the CDR3 is TGTGCCAGCAGCTTAGATGGCGACACGGAGCTCGGCTACACCTTC. Its translation is CASSLDGDTELGYTF. This chain uses TRBV11-2 with TRBJ1-2, with D unclear. CDR1 is SGHAT and CDR2 is FQNNGV in the germline V gene. This CDR3 is built from 15 residues. The V and J ends lost 0 bases and 8 bases respectively, with 16 bases between them.